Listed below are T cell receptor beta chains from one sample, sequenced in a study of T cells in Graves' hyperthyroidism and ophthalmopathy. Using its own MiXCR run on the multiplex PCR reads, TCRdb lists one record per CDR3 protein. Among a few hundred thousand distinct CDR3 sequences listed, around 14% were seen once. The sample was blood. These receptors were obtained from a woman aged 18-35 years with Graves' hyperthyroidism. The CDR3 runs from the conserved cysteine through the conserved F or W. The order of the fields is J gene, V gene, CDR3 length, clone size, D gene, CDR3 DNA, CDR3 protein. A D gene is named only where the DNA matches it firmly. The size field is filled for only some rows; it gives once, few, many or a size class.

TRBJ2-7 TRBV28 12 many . TGTGCCAGCAGTTTAGACCTCCGAGGGCAGTACTTC CASSLDLRGQYF
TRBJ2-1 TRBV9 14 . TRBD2 TGTGCCAGCAGCGTTACGCGGGAGGTCAGTGAGCAGTTCTTC CASSVTREVSEQFF
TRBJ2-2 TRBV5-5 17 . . TGTGCCAGCAGCCCCCTTCCGGGTCCCACGGGAACCGGGGAGCTGTTTTTT CASSPLPGPTGTGELFF
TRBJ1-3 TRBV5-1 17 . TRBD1 TGCGCCAGCAGCTTGGGACAGGGTTCCTTCTCTGGAAACACCATATATTTT CASSLGQGSFSGNTIYF
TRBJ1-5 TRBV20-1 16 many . TGCAGTGCTAGAGCAACACAGAACAACGGGGATCAGCCCCAGCATTTT CSARATQNNGDQPQHF
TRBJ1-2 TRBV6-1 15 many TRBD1 TGTGCCAGCAGGGAAAGGACAGGTGGCAACTATGGCTACACCTTC CASRERTGGNYGYTF
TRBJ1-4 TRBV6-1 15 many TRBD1 TGTGCCAGCAGGGAAGACAGGGTGTTAGGTGAAAAACTGTTTTTT CASREDRVLGEKLFF
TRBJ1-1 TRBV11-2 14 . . TGTGCCAGCAGCTTAGGAGGGGACGGCACTGAAGCTTTCTTT CASSLGGDGTEAFF
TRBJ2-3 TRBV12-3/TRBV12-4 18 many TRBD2 TGTGCCAGCAGTTTGGTCCTTCTACGGACTAGCGGGAGAGATACGCAGTATTTT CASSLVLLRTSGRDTQYF
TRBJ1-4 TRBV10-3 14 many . TGTGCCATCAGATCGGACCACAGTAACGAAAAACTGTTTTTT CAIRSDHSNEKLFF